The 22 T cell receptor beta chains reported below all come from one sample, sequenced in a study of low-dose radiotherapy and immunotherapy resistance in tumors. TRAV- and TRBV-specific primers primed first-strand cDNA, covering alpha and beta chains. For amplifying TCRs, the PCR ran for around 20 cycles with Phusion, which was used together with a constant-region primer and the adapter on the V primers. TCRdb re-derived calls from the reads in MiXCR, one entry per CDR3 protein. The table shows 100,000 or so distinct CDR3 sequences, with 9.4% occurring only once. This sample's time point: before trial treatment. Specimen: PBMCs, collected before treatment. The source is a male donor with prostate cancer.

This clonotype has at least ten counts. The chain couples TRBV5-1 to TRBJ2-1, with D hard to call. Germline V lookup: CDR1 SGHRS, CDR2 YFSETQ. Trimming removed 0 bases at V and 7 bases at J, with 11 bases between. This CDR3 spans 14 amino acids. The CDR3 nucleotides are TGCGCCAGCAGCTTGGCCCCCTCCCTGAATGAGCAGTTCTTC. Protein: CASSLAPSLNEQFF.

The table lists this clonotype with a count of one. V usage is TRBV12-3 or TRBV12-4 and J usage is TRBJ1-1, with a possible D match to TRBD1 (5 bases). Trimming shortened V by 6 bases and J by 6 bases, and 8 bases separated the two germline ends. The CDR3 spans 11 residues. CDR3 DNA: TGTGCCAGCAGCGAGACAGCTGAAGCTTTCTTT. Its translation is CASSETAEAFF.

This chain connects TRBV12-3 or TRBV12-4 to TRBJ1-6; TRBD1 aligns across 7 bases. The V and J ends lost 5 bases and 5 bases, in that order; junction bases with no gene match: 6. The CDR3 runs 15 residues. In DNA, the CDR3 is TGTGCCAGCAGTACCGCGACAGGGAATAATTCACCCCTCCACTTT. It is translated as CASSTATGNNSPLHF.

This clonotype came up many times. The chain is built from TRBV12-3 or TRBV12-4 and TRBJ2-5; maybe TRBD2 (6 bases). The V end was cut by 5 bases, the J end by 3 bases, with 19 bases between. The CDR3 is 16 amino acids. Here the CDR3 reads CASSNSLGGGKETQYF. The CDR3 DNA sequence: TGTGCCAGCAGTAATAGCCTGGGTGGGGGGAAAGAGACCCAGTACTTC.

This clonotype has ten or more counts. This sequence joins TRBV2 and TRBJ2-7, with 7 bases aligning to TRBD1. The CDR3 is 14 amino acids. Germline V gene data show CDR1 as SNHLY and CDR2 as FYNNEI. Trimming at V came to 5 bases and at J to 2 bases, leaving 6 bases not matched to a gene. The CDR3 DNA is TGTGCCAGCAGTCCTAACAGGGGCGCCTACGAGCAGTACTTC. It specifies CASSPNRGAYEQYF.

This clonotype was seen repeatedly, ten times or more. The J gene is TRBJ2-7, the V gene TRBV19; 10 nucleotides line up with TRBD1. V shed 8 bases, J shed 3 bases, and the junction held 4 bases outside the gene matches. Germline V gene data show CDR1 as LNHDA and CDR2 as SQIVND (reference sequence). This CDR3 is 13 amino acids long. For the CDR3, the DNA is TGTGCCAGTTCATGGACAGGGGGCTACGAGCAGTACTTC. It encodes CASSWTGGYEQYF. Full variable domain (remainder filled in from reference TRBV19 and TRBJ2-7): DGGITQSPKYLFRKEGQNVTLSCEQNLNHDAMYWYRQDPGQGLRLIYYSQIVNDFQKGDIAEGYSVSREKKESFPLTVTSAQKNPTAFYLCASSWTGGYEQYFGPGTRLTVT.

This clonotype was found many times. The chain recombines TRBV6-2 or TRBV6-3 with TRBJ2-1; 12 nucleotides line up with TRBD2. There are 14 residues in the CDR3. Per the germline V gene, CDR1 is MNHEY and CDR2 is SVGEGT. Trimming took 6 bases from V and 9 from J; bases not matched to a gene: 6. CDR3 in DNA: TGTGCCAGCAGAAGACTAGCGGGAGTGCCTGAGCAGTTCTTC. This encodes CASRRLAGVPEQFF.

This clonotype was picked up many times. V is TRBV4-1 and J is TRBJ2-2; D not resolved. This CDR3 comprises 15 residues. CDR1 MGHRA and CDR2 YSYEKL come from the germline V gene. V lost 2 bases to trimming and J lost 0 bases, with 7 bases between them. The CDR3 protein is CASSQTPANTGELFF. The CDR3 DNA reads TGCGCCAGCAGCCAAACTCCCGCGAACACCGGGGAGCTGTTTTTT.

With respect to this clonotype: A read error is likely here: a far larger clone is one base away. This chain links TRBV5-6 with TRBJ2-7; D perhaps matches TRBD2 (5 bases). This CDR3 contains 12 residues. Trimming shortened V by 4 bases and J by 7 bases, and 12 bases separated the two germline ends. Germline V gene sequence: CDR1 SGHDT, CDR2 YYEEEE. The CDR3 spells CASSQTRNEQYF. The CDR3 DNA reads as TGTGCCAGCAGCCAAACTAGGAATGAGCAGTACTTC.

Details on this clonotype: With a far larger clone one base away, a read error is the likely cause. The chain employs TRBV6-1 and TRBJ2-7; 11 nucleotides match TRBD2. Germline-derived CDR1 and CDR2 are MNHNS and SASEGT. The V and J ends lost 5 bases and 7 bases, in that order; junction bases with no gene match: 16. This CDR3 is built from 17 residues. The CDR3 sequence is CASSYLRGTSGLNEQYF. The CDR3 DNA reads TGTGCCAGCAGTTACCTCCGGGGGACTAGCGGCCTCAATGAGCAGTACTTC.

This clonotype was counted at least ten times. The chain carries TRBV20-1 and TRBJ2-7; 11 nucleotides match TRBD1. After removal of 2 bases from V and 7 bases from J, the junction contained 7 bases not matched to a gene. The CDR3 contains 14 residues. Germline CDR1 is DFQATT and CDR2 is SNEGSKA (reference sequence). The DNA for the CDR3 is TGCAGTGCTAGACCGGGGGACAGGGGGTGGGAGCAGTACTTC. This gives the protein CSARPGDRGWEQYF.

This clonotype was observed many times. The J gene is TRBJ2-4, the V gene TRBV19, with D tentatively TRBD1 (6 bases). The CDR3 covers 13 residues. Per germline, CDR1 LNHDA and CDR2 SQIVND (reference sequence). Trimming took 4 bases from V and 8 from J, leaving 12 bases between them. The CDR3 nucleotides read TGTGCCAGTAGTAAGCAGGGGACCGACATTCAGTACTTC. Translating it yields CASSKQGTDIQYF.

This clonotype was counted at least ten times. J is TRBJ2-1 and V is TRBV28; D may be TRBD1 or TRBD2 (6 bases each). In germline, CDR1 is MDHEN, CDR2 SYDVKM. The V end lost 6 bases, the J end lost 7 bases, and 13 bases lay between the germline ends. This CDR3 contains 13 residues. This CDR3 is CASSGGPRNEQFF. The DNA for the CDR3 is TGTGCCAGCAGCGGGGGCCCTAGGAATGAGCAGTTCTTC. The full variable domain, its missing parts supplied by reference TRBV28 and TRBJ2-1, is DVKVTQSSRYLVKRTGEKVFLECVQDMDHENMFWYRQDPGLGLRLIYFSYDVKMKEKGDIPEGYSVSREKKERFSLILESASTNQTSMYLCASSGGPRNEQFFGPGTRLTVL.

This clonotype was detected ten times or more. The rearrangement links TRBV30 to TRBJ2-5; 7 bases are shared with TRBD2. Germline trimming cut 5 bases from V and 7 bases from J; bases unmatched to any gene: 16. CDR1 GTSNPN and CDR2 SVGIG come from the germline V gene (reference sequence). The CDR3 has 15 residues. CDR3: CAWDLAANTGWTQYF. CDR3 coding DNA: TGTGCCTGGGATCTAGCGGCAAATACGGGGTGGACCCAGTACTTC.

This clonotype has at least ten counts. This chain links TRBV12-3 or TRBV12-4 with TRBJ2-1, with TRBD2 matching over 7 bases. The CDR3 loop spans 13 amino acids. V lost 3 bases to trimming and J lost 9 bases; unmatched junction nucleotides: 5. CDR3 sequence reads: CASSFGGRGEQFF. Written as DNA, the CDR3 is TGTGCCAGCAGTTTCGGCGGGAGAGGTGAGCAGTTCTTC.

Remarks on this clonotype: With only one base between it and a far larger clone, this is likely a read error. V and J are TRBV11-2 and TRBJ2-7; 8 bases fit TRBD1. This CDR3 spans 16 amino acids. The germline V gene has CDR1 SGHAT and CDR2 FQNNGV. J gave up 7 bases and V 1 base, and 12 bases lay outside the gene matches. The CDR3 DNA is TGTGCCAGCAGCTTAGGCGGGACAGGTCGTTCCAATGAGCAGTACTTC. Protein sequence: CASSLGGTGRSNEQYF.

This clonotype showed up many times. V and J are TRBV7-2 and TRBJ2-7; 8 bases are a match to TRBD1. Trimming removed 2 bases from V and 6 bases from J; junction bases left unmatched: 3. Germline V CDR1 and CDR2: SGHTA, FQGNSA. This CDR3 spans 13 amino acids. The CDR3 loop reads CASSLKTGGEQYF. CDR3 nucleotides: TGTGCCAGCAGCTTAAAAACAGGGGGCGAGCAGTACTTC.

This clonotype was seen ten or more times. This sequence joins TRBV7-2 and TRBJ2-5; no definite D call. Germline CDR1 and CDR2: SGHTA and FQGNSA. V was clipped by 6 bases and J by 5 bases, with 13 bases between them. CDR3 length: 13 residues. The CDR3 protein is CASSGQSKETQYF. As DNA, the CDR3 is TGTGCCAGCAGTGGCCAGTCGAAGGAGACCCAGTACTTC.

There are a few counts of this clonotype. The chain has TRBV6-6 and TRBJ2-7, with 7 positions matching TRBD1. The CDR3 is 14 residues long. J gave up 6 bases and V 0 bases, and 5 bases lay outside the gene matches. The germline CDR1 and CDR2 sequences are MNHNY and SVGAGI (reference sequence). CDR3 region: CASSYSGQWSEQYF. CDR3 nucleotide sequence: TGTGCCAGCAGTTACTCGGGACAGTGGAGCGAGCAGTACTTC.

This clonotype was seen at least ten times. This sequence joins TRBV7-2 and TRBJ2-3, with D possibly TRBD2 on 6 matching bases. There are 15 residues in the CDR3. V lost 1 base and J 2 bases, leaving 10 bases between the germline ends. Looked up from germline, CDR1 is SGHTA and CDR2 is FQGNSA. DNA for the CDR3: TGTGCCAGCAGCTTAGGCGGGACCTTCACAGATACGCAGTATTTT. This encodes CASSLGGTFTDTQYF.

CDR3 loop: CASSQEGRGLSEQYF. The CDR3 DNA reads TGCGCCAGCAGCCAAGAGGGGAGGGGGCTTTCTGAGCAGTACTTC. The rearrangement links TRBV4-3 to TRBJ2-7, with D perhaps matching TRBD1 or TRBD2 (7 bases each). The CDR3 has 15 residues. Trimming left V 0 bases short and J 7 bases short, with 16 bases between. The V gene's germline CDR1 is LGHNA and CDR2 YSLEER.

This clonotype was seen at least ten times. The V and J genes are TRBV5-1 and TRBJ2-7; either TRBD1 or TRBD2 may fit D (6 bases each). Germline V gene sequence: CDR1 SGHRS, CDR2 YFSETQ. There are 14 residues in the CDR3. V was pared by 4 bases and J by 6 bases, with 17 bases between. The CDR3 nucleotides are TGCGCCAGCAGCCCTGGAGGGGGGAATAGCGAGCAGTACTTC. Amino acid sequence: CASSPGGGNSEQYF. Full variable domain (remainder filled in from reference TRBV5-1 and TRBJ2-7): KAGVTQTPRYLIKTRGQQVTLSCSPISGHRSVSWYQQTPGQGLQFLFEYFSETQRNKGNFPGRFSGRQFSNSRSEMNVSTLELGDSALYLCASSPGGGNSEQYFGPGTRLTVT.